A selection of T cell receptor beta chains follows, all from one sample in a study of cytomegalovirus exposure and HLA in healthy donors. Measured with immunoSEQ multiplex PCR; TCRdb has only the in-frame clones, and not every one. There are 110,000 to 150,000 clones in the sample; around 82% occur only once, and around 2.9% lies in the top ten. The sequencing sample was made of PBMCs. Receptors were obtained from a female donor in good health and CMV-seronegative. Both conserved end residues are part of each CDR3.

v_gene	j_gene	CDR3aa
TRBV4-2	TRBJ1-5	CASSQEGGGGSQPQHF
TRBV5-1	TRBJ2-5	CASSSGGWGKETQYF
TRBV30	TRBJ2-7	CASSGSSYEQYF
TRBV5-1	TRBJ2-3	CASSLEGGVTDTQYF
TRBV4-3	TRBJ1-2	CASSQERARGQGYTF
TRBV28	TRBJ2-1	CASTGGNQALEQFF
TRBV28	TRBJ1-6	CVSSLFPGRGLGSPLHF
TRBV5-4	TRBJ2-2	CASSLLRDSGELFF
TRBV6-5	TRBJ1-6	CASSSTRQGEGSPLHF
TRBV11-2	TRBJ2-3	CASSLRGGTDTQYF
TRBV6-6	TRBJ1-1	CASTLQGEAFF
TRBV29-1	TRBJ1-2	CSVVGGTGYTF
TRBV5-8	TRBJ1-2	CASSSGTAYGYTF
TRBV6-4	TRBJ1-1	CASSTEQGAGTEAFF
TRBV10-3	TRBJ1-2	CAISVQPGYTF
TRBV15	TRBJ2-7	CATSKPGLSYEQYF
TRBV6-5	TRBJ2-1	CASSLAGGPHNEQFF
TRBV5-1	TRBJ2-2	CASSLSMGTLTLPGELFF
TRBV29-1	TRBJ2-5	CSVGLAGGPTLSAQYF
TRBV7-8	TRBJ2-7	CASSPDRLVRYEQYF
TRBV30	TRBJ1-2	CAWEPGDRLGHTF
TRBV9	TRBJ2-2	CASSDEASGELFF
TRBV27	TRBJ2-3	CASSLSRSNTQYF
TRBV11-2	TRBJ1-3	CASSQALSGNTIYF
TRBV28	TRBJ1-1	CATRLGNTEAFF
TRBV7-8	TRBJ1-2	CASSRGGPNANYGYTF